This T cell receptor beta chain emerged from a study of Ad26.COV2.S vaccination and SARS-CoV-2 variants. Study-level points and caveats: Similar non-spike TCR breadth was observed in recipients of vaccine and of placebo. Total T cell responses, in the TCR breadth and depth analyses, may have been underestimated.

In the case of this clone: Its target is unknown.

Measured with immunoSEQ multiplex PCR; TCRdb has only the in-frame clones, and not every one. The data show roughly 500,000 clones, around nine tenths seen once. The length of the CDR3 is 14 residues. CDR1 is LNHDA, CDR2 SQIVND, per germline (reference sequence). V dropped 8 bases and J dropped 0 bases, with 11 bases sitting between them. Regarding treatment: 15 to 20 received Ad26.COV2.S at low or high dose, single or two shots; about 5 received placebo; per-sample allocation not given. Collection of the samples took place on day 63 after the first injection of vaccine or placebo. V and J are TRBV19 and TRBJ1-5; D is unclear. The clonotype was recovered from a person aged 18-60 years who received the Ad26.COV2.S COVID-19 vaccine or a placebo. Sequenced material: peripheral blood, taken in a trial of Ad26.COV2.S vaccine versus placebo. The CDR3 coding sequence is TGTGCCAGTGCCCACAGCAATAGCAATCAGCCCCAGCATTTT. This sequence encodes CASAHSNSNQPQHF.